These 26 T cell receptor beta chains were all obtained from the same sample, sequenced in a study of blood T cell repertoires in COVID-19 (dated by TCRdb to the early 2020s). The library was prepared using the immunoSEQ multiplex PCR assay. TCRdb re-hosts the immuneACCESS table, in-frame sequences only. Its copies lack some clones; in the studies checked, an unresolved V gene accounts for under half of them, and the cause for the rest is not known. Counted in this sample were approximately 110,000 clones; over 80% of them appeared once. Of the sample, 0.83% falls within the top ten clones. Material for sequencing was peripheral blood. These receptors came from a woman in her 70s with acute or convalescent COVID-19.

The rearrangement uses TRBV5-6 and TRBJ2-7, with TRBD2 as a possible D gene (5 bases). This CDR3 has 15 residues. Germline lookup yields CDR1 SGHDT and CDR2 YYEEEE. Trimming removed 1 base at V and 7 bases at J, with 18 bases between. The CDR3 is CASSLRRTLVREQYF. The CDR3 coding sequence is TGTGCCAGCAGCTTGAGAAGGACTCTCGTTCGTGAGCAGTACTTC.

The genes are TRBV7-9 and TRBJ2-7; 10 bases fit TRBD2. Germline V CDR1 and CDR2: SEHNR, FQNEAQ (reference sequence). The trim removed 6 bases at V and 5 bases at J, leaving 7 bases unmatched. This CDR3 is 14 amino acids long. The CDR3 reads CASRSGRAYDEQYF. The CDR3 DNA reads as TGTGCCAGCAGGAGCGGGAGGGCCTACGACGAGCAGTACTTC.

This sequence joins TRBV11-2 and TRBJ1-1; D is perhaps TRBD1 (5 bases). Germline V gene sequence: CDR1 SGHAT, CDR2 FQNNGV. Trimming stripped 1 base from V and 4 bases from J, with 13 bases between. The CDR3 spans 15 residues. The CDR3 here is CASSLVRQGFTEAFF. The CDR3 DNA is TGTGCCAGCAGCTTAGTAAGGCAGGGCTTCACTGAAGCTTTCTTT.

J is TRBJ1-2 and V is TRBV11-2; no definite D call. The CDR3 consists of 14 residues. V lost 4 bases and J lost 0, with 9 bases in between. Germline loops: CDR1 SGHAT, CDR2 FQNNGV. For the CDR3, the DNA is TGTGCCAGCAGCTCCGAGGGCCCTAACTATGGCTACACCTTC. It is translated as CASSSEGPNYGYTF. Drawing the rest from reference TRBV11-2 and TRBJ1-2, the complete variable domain is EAGVAQSPRYKIIEKRQSVAFWCNPISGHATLYWYQQILGQGPKLLIQFQNNGVVDDSQLPKDRFSAERLKGVDSTLKIQPAKLEDSAVYLCASSSEGPNYGYTFGSGTRLTVV.

As DNA, the CDR3 is TGTGCCACGACTAGCGGCACCGGGGAGCTGTTTTTT. It is translated as CATTSGTGELFF. The chain has TRBV10-3 and TRBJ2-2, with TRBD2 matching 9 bases. Trimming removed 10 bases from V and 4 bases from J; junction bases left unmatched: 1. This CDR3 is 12 amino acids long. The V gene's germline CDR1 is ENHRY and CDR2 SYGVKD.

The J gene is TRBJ2-5, the V gene TRBV19; D is unresolved. Per germline, CDR1 LNHDA and CDR2 SQIVND (reference sequence). The CDR3 runs 13 residues. Trimming shortened V by 5 bases and J by 2 bases, and 9 bases separated the two germline ends. The chain's CDR3 is CASSFAAQETQYF. The CDR3 DNA reads as TGTGCCAGTAGTTTCGCGGCTCAAGAGACCCAGTACTTC.

The rearrangement uses TRBV12-3 or TRBV12-4 and TRBJ2-7; a possible D gene is TRBD1 (5 bases). Trimming pared 1 base from V and 6 bases from J, leaving 7 bases between. The CDR3 is 12 residues long. The DNA of the CDR3 is TGTGCCAGCAGTTTAGGGACACCCGAGCAGTACTTC. Its protein product is CASSLGTPEQYF.

This clone was seen a handful of times. The chain has TRBV5-1 and TRBJ2-1; 7 bases line up with TRBD2. Germline V gene data show CDR1 as SGHRS and CDR2 as YFSETQ. CDR3 length equals 13 residues. V lost 7 bases, J lost 5 bases, and 6 bases stayed unmatched. In DNA, the CDR3 is TGCGCCAGCGGAGCTAGCGGCGACAATGAGCAGTTCTTC. Translating it yields CASGASGDNEQFF. Combining the CDR3 with reference TRBV5-1 and TRBJ2-1 gives the whole variable domain KAGVTQTPRYLIKTRGQQVTLSCSPISGHRSVSWYQQTPGQGLQFLFEYFSETQRNKGNFPGRFSGRQFSNSRSEMNVSTLELGDSALYLCASGASGDNEQFFGPGTRLTVL.

The genes are TRBV7-8 and TRBJ1-2; the match to TRBD1 covers 8 bases. The CDR3 has 13 residues. With 3 bases clipped from V and 8 bases from J, the junction kept 5 bases outside the gene matches. Germline values: CDR1 SGHVS, CDR2 FQNEAQ. The CDR3 bases are TGTGCCAGCAGCTTTTTACAGGGGGACGGCTACACCTTC. This sequence encodes CASSFLQGDGYTF.

The rearrangement links TRBV5-1 to TRBJ2-7; 12 nucleotides align to TRBD2. The CDR3 has 14 residues. Germline V gene lookup returns CDR1 SGHRS and CDR2 YFSETQ. V gave up 8 bases and J gave up 3 bases; unmatched junction bases: 6. The CDR3 DNA is TGCGCCAGTACGACTAGCGGGGGCCTCTACGAGCAGTACTTC. This translates into CASTTSGGLYEQYF. Together with reference TRBV5-1 and TRBJ2-7, the CDR3 gives the full variable domain: KAGVTQTPRYLIKTRGQQVTLSCSPISGHRSVSWYQQTPGQGLQFLFEYFSETQRNKGNFPGRFSGRQFSNSRSEMNVSTLELGDSALYLCASTTSGGLYEQYFGPGTRLTVT.

V usage is TRBV14 and J usage is TRBJ1-1; the match to TRBD1 covers 9 bases. This CDR3 spans 17 amino acids. J was trimmed by 3 bases and V by 4 bases; bases with no gene match: 12. CDR1 is SGHDN and CDR2 is FVKESK in the germline V gene. Here the CDR3 reads CASSLPGQGVEDTEAFF. In nucleotides, the CDR3 is TGTGCCAGCAGCCTGCCGGGACAGGGAGTAGAGGACACTGAAGCTTTCTTT.

The rearrangement uses TRBV30 and TRBJ1-1; D remains ambiguous. This CDR3 has 13 residues. CDR1 is GTSNPN, CDR2 SVGIG, per germline (reference sequence). V was shortened by 1 base and J by 1 base, with 7 bases between the two germline ends. Here the CDR3 DNA reads TGTGCCTGGAGTGGGCAGGCGAACACTGAAGCTTTCTTT. This gives the protein CAWSGQANTEAFF.

The chain has TRBV7-9 and TRBJ2-7; weak D call: TRBD1 (6 bases). Trimming shortened V by 4 bases and J by 4 bases, and 11 bases separated the two germline ends. CDR1 is SEHNR, CDR2 FQNEAQ, per germline (reference sequence). CDR3 length: 13 amino acids. CDR3 sequence reads: CASSWTDDYEQYF. As DNA, the CDR3 is TGTGCCAGCAGCTGGACAGACGATTACGAGCAGTACTTC.

The rearrangement uses TRBV24-1 and TRBJ2-1; the match to TRBD2 covers 9 bases. V lost 5 bases, J lost 8 bases, and 6 bases stayed unmatched. The CDR3 extends over 14 amino acids. Germline V gene sequence: CDR1 KGHDR, CDR2 SFDVKD. The CDR3 nucleotides read TGTGCCACCAGTGGGGCGGGGGGGGAAGATGAGCAGTTCTTC. It encodes CATSGAGGEDEQFF.

The chain couples TRBV5-1 to TRBJ1-2; TRBD1 aligns across 7 bases. Trimming at V came to 4 bases and at J to 3 bases, leaving 9 bases not matched to a gene. The germline gives CDR1 SGHRS, CDR2 YFSETQ. CDR3 length equals 15 residues. In DNA, the CDR3 is TGCGCCAGCAGCCGTGAAGGGGGCGCGGACTATGGCTACACCTTC. Translated: CASSREGGADYGYTF.

The CDR3: CASSLLIAGTDTQYF. The CDR3 DNA reads as TGTGCCAGCAGCTTGTTGATAGCGGGCACAGATACGCAGTATTTT. V gene TRBV5-6 combines with J gene TRBJ2-3, with a possible D match to TRBD2 (6 bases). The V and J ends lost 1 base and 1 base respectively, with 10 bases between them. CDR3 length: 15 residues. Germline lookup yields CDR1 SGHDT and CDR2 YYEEEE. The full variable domain, with the rest looked up from reference TRBV5-6 and TRBJ2-3, is DAGVTQSPTHLIKTRGQQVTLRCSPKSGHDTVSWYQQALGQGPQFIFQYYEEEERQRGNFPDRFSGHQFPNYSSELNVNALLLGDSALYLCASSLLIAGTDTQYFGPGTRLTVL.

The chain is built from TRBV15 and TRBJ2-6; D gene ambiguous. This CDR3 region has 15 residues. Between the trimmed V and J ends, which lost 1 base and 2 bases, there was a span of 6 bases. In germline, CDR1 is LNHNV, CDR2 YYDKDF (reference sequence). The CDR3 protein is CATSRARAGANVLTF. The CDR3 coding sequence is TGTGCCACCAGCAGAGCCCGGGCTGGGGCCAACGTCCTGACTTTC.

The genes are TRBV13 and TRBJ1-4; TRBD1 agrees at 9 bases. Germline V gene lookup returns CDR1 PRHDT and CDR2 FYEKMQ (reference sequence). J gave up 10 bases and V 4 bases, and 22 bases lay outside the gene matches. The CDR3 consists of 19 residues. This CDR3 is CASSSSTGTGIISGGKLFF. CDR3 coding DNA: TGTGCCAGCAGCTCCTCAACCGGGACAGGGATTATAAGCGGAGGAAAACTGTTTTTT.

The rearrangement links TRBV5-5 to TRBJ2-2; TRBD2 aligns across 15 bases. This CDR3 has 16 residues. The V gene's germline CDR1 is SGHKS and CDR2 YYEKEE (reference sequence). The V gene end was trimmed by 3 bases and the J gene end by 3 bases; junction bases not matched to a gene: 0. CDR3 protein: CASSWTSGRDTGELFF. The DNA of the CDR3 is TGTGCCAGCAGCTGGACTAGCGGGAGGGACACCGGGGAGCTGTTTTTT.

This clone was counted a few times. The rearrangement links TRBV21-1 to TRBJ2-1; whether TRBD2, the table's D call, matches the DNA was not checked. TRBV21-1 is a documented pseudogene. CDR3 length: 18 residues. CDR3 sequence: CASIPGELAGRSYNEQFF. CDR3 in DNA: TGTGCCAGCATCCCTGGGGAACTAGCGGGCCGCTCCTACAATGAGCAGTTCTTC.

The chain recombines TRBV6-5 with TRBJ2-1; TRBD2 agrees at 9 bases. Germline-derived CDR1 and CDR2 are MNHEY and SVGAGI. J lost 9 bases, V lost 6 bases, and 12 bases had no gene match. The CDR3 has 15 amino acids. The CDR3 nucleotides read TGTGCCAGCAGCACTCAGCGGGAGGCCCGGGGTGAGCAGTTCTTC. Encoded protein: CASSTQREARGEQFF.

The chain has TRBV28 and TRBJ2-1; no firm D call. Trimming removed 4 bases at V and 7 bases at J, with 11 bases between. Germline-derived CDR1 and CDR2 are MDHEN and SYDVKM. This CDR3 has 13 amino acids. The CDR3 coding sequence is TGTGCCAGCAGTTCAATTCTAGAGAATGAGCAGTTCTTC. Protein sequence: CASSSILENEQFF.

The chain has TRBV7-8 and TRBJ2-1; D uncertain. The V end lost 4 bases, the J end lost 2 bases, and 12 bases lay between the germline ends. Looked up from germline, CDR1 is SGHVS and CDR2 is FQNEAQ. The CDR3 is made up of 15 amino acids. The CDR3 DNA follows: TGTGCCAGCAGCTCCTCGTTAGAGCCCTACAATGAGCAGTTCTTC. Translation gives CASSSSLEPYNEQFF.

This chain links TRBV4-1 with TRBJ1-1; a possible D gene is TRBD1 (5 bases). The germline CDR1 and CDR2 sequences are MGHRA and YSYEKL. V gave up 0 bases and J gave up 2 bases, with 7 bases separating them. CDR3 length equals 14 residues. For the CDR3, the DNA is TGCGCCAGCAGCCAAGACAGGGTCAACACTGAAGCTTTCTTT. As protein: CASSQDRVNTEAFF.

The chain employs TRBV6-1 and TRBJ2-3, with D possibly being TRBD1 (6 bases). The germline V gene has CDR1 MNHNS and CDR2 SASEGT. V lost 0 bases to trimming and J lost 2 bases, with 12 bases between them. The CDR3 is 16 amino acids. CDR3 in DNA: TGTGCCAGCAGTGAAGCGCTAGGGGGAACCACAGATACGCAGTATTTT. Translation: CASSEALGGTTDTQYF.

V and J are TRBV3-1 (or the pseudogene TRBV3-2) and TRBJ2-3; no firm D call. The CDR3 spans 13 residues. CDR1 LGHDT and CDR2 YNNKEL come from the germline V gene (reference sequence). The V and J ends lost 1 base and 6 bases respectively, with 8 bases between them. The CDR3 nucleotides are TGTGCCAGCAGCCAAGGTGGAGCGGATACGCAGTATTTT. This encodes CASSQGGADTQYF.